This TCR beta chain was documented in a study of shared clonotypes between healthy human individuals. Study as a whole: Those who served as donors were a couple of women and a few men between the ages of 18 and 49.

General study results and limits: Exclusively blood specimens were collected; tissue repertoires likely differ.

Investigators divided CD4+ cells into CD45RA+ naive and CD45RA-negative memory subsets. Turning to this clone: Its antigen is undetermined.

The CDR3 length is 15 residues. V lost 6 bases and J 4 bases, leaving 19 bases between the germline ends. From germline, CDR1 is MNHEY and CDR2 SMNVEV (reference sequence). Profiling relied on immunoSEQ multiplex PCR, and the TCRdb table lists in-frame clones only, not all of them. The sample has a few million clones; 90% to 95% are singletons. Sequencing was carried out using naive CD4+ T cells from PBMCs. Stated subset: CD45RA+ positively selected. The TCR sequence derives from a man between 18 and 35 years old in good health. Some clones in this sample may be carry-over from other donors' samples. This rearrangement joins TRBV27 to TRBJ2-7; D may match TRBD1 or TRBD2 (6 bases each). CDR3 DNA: TGTGCCAGCAGATCTCCGGGGGCGAAACTTTACGAGCAGTACTTC. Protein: CASRSPGAKLYEQYF.